This record covers a single TCR beta chain. The assay was immunoSEQ multiplex PCR, and TCRdb's table has in-frame clones only and misses some. In the table there are over 90,000 clones, approximately 84% of which are singletons. These data belong to a study of blood T cell repertoires in COVID-19. The germline V and J ends were trimmed by 11 bases and 5 bases, with 13 bases remaining between them. Germline lookup yields CDR1 MNHEY and CDR2 SVGAGI. The CDR3 covers 13 residues. This receptor was obtained from a man in his sixties with acute or convalescent COVID-19. The source material was peripheral blood. The chain employs TRBV6-5 and TRBJ1-6; unclear D gene. CDR3 residues: CAVRGYDNSPLHF. The DNA for the CDR3 is TGTGCCGTGCGAGGGTATGATAATTCACCCCTCCACTTT.